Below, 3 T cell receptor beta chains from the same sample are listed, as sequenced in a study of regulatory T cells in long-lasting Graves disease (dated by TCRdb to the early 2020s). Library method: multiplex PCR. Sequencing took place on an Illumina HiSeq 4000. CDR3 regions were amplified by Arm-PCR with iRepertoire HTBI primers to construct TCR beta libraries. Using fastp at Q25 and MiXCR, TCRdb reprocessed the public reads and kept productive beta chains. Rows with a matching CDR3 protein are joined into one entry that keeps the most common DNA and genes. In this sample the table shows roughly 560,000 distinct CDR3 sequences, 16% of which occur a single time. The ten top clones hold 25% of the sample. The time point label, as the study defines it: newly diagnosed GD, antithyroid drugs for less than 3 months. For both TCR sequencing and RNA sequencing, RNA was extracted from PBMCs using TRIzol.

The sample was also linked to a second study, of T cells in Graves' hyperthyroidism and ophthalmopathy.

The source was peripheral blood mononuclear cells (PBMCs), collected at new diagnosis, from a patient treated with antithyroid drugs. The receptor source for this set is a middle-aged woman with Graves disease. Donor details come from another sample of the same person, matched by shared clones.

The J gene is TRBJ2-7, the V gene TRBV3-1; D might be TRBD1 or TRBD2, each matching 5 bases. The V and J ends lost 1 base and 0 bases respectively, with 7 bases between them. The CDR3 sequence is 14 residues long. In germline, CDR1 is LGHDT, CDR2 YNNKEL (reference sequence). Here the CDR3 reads CASSQGGNSYEQYF. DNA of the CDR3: TGTGCCAGCAGCCAAGGGGGGAACTCCTACGAGCAGTACTTC.

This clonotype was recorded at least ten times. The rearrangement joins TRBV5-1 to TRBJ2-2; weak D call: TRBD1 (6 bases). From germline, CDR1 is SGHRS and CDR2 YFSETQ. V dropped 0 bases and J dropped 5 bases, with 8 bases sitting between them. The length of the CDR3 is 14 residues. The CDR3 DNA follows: TGCGCCAGCAGCTTGGAGGGGACAACCGGGGAGCTGTTTTTT. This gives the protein CASSLEGTTGELFF.

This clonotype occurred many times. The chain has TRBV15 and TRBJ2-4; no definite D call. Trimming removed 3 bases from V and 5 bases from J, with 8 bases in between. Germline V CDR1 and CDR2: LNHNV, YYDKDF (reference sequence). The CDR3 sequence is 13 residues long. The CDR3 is CATSSRIENIQYF. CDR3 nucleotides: TGTGCCACCAGCAGTAGAATAGAAAACATTCAGTACTTC.